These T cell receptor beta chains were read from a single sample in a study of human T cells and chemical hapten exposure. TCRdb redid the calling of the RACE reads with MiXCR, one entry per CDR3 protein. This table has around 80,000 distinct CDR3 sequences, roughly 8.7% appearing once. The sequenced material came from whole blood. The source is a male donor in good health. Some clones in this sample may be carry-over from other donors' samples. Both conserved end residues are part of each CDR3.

CASSLAGRRGAFF	TRBV5-6	TRBJ1-1
CASSSPLAGGPSDVFF	TRBV11-2	TRBJ2-1
CASSPVPGQGDGGTQYF	TRBV3-1	TRBJ2-5
CASCRRTIDYNEQFF	TRBV6-2/TRBV6-3	TRBJ2-1
CASGLPSSGRSYEQYF	TRBV12-5	TRBJ2-7
CASSQDERVRDEIASYNEQFF	TRBV4-2	TRBJ2-1
CASTGTANEKLFF	TRBV3-2	TRBJ1-4
CASSPLSRRKYNEQFF	TRBV12-3/TRBV12-4	TRBJ2-1
CSVVGQGTYEQYF	TRBV29-1	TRBJ2-7
CASGLPNGGTGYTF	TRBV12-5	TRBJ1-2
CASSQAGTGSTTNEKLFF	TRBV14	TRBJ1-4
CASSEPGPGSPLHF	TRBV2	TRBJ1-6
CSVEGSGGGTDTQYF	TRBV29-1	TRBJ2-3
CSARGLRQAANIQYF	TRBV20-1	TRBJ2-4
CSVEEATGNTEAFF	TRBV29-1	TRBJ1-1
CASSLGTKGPANTEAFF	TRBV13	TRBJ1-1
CASSLGEKLFF	TRBV12-3/TRBV12-4	TRBJ1-4
CSARRGRGADTQYF	TRBV20-1	TRBJ2-3
CASSFLRGAKNIQYF	TRBV7-9	TRBJ2-4
CASSVGDQPQHF	TRBV2	TRBJ1-5
CASSLVAGVGEQFF	TRBV5-6	TRBJ2-1
CASMDSGGYEQYF	TRBV2	TRBJ2-7
CASSESAGNEAFF	TRBV2	TRBJ1-1
CASSSRDLGYNSPLHF	TRBV27	TRBJ1-6
CASSVGGAGGNTEAFF	TRBV5-1	TRBJ1-1
CASSQDGDSLYGYTF	TRBV3-1	TRBJ1-2
CASSEPQLAGTHNEQFF	TRBV2	TRBJ2-1
CASSSAGFNTEAFF	TRBV19	TRBJ1-1
CASSLVPAGNSYNEQFF	TRBV7-2	TRBJ2-1
CASSLSGLSYNEQFF	TRBV7-8	TRBJ2-1
CASSPDGGDSYEQYF	TRBV11-3	TRBJ2-7
CASRDSFSNQPQHF	TRBV19	TRBJ1-5
CASSRRQPSTDTQYF	TRBV7-6	TRBJ2-3
CSAMTGVAYEQYF	TRBV20-1	TRBJ2-7
CASAQGDSNQPQHF	TRBV11-2	TRBJ1-5
CASSARESQAYNEQFF	TRBV6-2/TRBV6-3	TRBJ2-1
CASSVEGDTDTQYF	TRBV9	TRBJ2-3
CASSFPLDSKQFF	TRBV7-9	TRBJ2-1
CASSRPTTEGGELFF	TRBV7-2	TRBJ2-2
CASSLKGANYGYTF	TRBV5-6	TRBJ1-2
CASSPPHRAGTEAFF	TRBV12-3/TRBV12-4	TRBJ1-1
CASSEASLRVSSGRNQPQHF	TRBV2	TRBJ1-5
CASSLGRNFNYGYTF	TRBV7-2	TRBJ1-2
CASSRTGGESPLHF	TRBV5-4	TRBJ1-6
CASSVMNTEAFF	TRBV7-9	TRBJ1-1
CASSPKSRNEVFF	TRBV18	TRBJ1-4
CSASRVGSWTEYNEQFF	TRBV20-1	TRBJ2-1
CASSQDIVQGTVTEAFF	TRBV4-3	TRBJ1-1
CASSKARGGEKLFF	TRBV7-8	TRBJ1-4
CASSEALGQGRSSYNSPLHF	TRBV2	TRBJ1-6
CASSLRGMEAFF	TRBV5-6	TRBJ1-1
CASSQVSGGEQFF	TRBV4-3	TRBJ2-1
CASSPGQKNSPLHF	TRBV7-8	TRBJ1-6
CASSQDESNSNNEQFF	TRBV14	TRBJ2-1